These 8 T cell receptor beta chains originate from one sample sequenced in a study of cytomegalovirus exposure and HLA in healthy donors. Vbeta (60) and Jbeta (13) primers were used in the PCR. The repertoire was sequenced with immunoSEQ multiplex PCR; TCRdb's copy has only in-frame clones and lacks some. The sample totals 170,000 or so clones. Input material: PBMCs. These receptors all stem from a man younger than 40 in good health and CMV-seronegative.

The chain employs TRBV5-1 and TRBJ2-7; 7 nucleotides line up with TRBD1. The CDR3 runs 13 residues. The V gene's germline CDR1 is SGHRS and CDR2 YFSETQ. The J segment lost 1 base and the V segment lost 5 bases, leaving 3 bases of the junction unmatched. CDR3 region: CASRMGQSYEQYF. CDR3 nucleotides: TGCGCCAGCAGAATGGGACAGTCCTACGAGCAGTACTTC.

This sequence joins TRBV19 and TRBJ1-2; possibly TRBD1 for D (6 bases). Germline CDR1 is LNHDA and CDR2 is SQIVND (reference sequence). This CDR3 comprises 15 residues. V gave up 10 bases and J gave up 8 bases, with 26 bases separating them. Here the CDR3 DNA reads TGTGCCACAGTAGCACCCGACAGGCTACTATCCGGCTACACCTTC. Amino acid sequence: CATVAPDRLLSGYTF.

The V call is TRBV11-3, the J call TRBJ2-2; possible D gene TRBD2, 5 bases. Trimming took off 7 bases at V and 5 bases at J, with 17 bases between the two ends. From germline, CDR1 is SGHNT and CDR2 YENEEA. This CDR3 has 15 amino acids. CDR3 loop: CASTSGYSWTGELFF. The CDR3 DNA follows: TGTGCCAGCACCTCGGGATACTCGTGGACCGGGGAGCTGTTTTTT.

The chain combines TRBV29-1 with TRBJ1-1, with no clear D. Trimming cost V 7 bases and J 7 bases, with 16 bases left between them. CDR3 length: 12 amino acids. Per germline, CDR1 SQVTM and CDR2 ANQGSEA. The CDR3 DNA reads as TGCAGCGCCTGCCCAGGCGGGGTTGAAGCTTTCTTT. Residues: CSACPGGVEAFF. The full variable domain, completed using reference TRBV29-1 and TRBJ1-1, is SAVISQKPSRDICQRGTSLTIQCQVDSQVTMMFWYRQQPGQSLTLIATANQGSEATYESGFVIDKFPISRPNLTFSTLTVSNMSPEDSSIYLCSACPGGVEAFFGQGTRLTVV.

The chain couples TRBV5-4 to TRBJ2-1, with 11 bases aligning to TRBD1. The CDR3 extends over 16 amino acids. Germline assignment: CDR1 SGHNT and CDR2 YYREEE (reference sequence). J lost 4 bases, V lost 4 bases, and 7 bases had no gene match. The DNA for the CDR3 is TGTGCCAGCAGCCCTGGGGGACAGGGGGTTTACAATGAGCAGTTCTTC. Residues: CASSPGGQGVYNEQFF.

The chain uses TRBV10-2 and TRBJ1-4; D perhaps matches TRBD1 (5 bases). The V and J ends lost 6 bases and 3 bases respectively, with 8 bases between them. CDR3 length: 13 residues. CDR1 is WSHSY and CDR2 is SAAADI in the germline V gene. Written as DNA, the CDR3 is TGCGCCAGCAGAGACAGCGCTAATGAAAAACTGTTTTTT. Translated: CASRDSANEKLFF.

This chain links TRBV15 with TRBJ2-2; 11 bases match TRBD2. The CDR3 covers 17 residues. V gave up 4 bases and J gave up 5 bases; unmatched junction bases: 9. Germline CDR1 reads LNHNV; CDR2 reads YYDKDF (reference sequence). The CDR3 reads CATSTRLAGSRTGELFF. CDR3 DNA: TGTGCCACCAGCACGAGACTAGCGGGGAGCCGAACCGGGGAGCTGTTTTTT.

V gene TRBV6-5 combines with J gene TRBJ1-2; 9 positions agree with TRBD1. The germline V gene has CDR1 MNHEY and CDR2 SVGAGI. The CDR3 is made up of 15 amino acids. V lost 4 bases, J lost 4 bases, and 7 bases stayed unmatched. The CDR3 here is CASSSRTGVAYGYTF. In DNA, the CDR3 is TGTGCCAGCAGTTCTCGGACAGGGGTTGCCTATGGCTACACCTTC.